This T cell receptor beta chain was documented in a study of monozygotic twins with inflammatory bowel disease. General study points: TCRbeta diversity (inverse Simpson) was lower in IBD patients than in healthy co-twins.

This CDR3 is built from 15 residues. Germline CDR1 DFQATT, CDR2 SNEGSKA (reference sequence). From its re-call of the 5' RACE reads, TCRdb lists each CDR3 protein once, without DNA. This sample's table reports over 350,000 distinct CDR3 sequences. As regards this clonotype: The antigen remains unidentified.

Staff drew a roughly 2.5 ml blood sample from each donor. The source material was blood. This receptor was identified in a human donor with ulcerative colitis or Crohn's disease, or a healthy co-twin of an affected twin (not recorded which). V and J are TRBV20-1 and TRBJ2-5; without DNA, the TCRdb call of TRBD1 cannot be checked. The CDR3 sequence: CSAWTGTGAQETQYF.